This entry describes one T cell receptor beta chain. As yet, its antigen is unknown. A much larger clone differs from this one at a single base, so this may be a read error. The sample belongs to a study of CD8+CD57+ T cells in acquired aplastic anemia. Turning to the study itself: Mean yield of DNA from sorted CD4+ and CD8+ cells was 3 to 3.5 ug. Study conclusions and caveats: Around 29 CD8+ CDR3 sequences were shared between patients and controls.

Germline V lookup: CDR1 GTSNPN, CDR2 SVGIG (reference sequence). The CDR3 sequence is 13 residues long. TCR beta VDJ and CDR3 profiles were obtained from a genomic DNA template. TCRdb reanalysed the reads using MiXCR and keeps one entry per CDR3 protein. The sample shows about 400,000 distinct CDR3 sequences, roughly 64% of them seen only once. The chain has TRBV30 and TRBJ2-7; a weak D match, TRBD2 (6 bases). The source material was sorted CD4+, CD8+, or CD8+CD57+ T cells (not recorded which) from PBMCs. The receptor was isolated from a human donor in good health, serving as a control. The CDR3 region has the DNA TGTGCCTGGAGTGGGGGACTTACTGGTGAGCAGCACTTC. It translates to CAWSGGLTGEQHF.